Presented here are 20 T cell receptor beta chains from one specimen sequenced in a study of graft-versus-host responses after intestinal transplantation. Using immunoSEQ multiplex PCR, the repertoire was profiled, and TCRdb retains in-frame clones only, with some absent. The repertoire holds 100,000 or so clones, around nine tenths seen once, with approximately 0.17% in the top ten. What these receptors recognize is not known. Specimen: unstimulated CD4+ T cells sorted from spleen or lymph node cells, collected before intestinal transplant. These receptors all come from a human donor who received an intestinal transplant.

This clone appeared once. V and J are TRBV6-1 and TRBJ1-3, with D maybe TRBD1 (5 bases). V dropped 3 bases and J dropped 0 bases, with 12 bases sitting between them. The length of the CDR3 is 16 residues. In germline, CDR1 is MNHNS, CDR2 SASEGT. CDR3: CASSDVRVRSGNTIYF. CDR3 nucleotides: TGTGCCAGCAGTGATGTCAGGGTTCGCTCTGGAAACACCATATATTTT.

The rearrangement uses TRBV28 and TRBJ1-1, with a tentative D call TRBD1 (6 bases). The V gene's germline CDR1 is MDHEN and CDR2 SYDVKM. The CDR3 is 13 residues long. The V and J ends lost 3 bases and 1 base respectively, with 6 bases between them. The CDR3 DNA reads TGTGCCAGCAGTTTGGACAGGAACACTGAAGCTTTCTTT. Translating gives CASSLDRNTEAFF.

The genes are TRBV5-6 and TRBJ2-2; the D gene is possibly TRBD2 (6 bases). The CDR3 is 16 residues long. In germline, CDR1 is SGHDT, CDR2 YYEEEE. Trimming took 4 bases from V and 1 from J, leaving 14 bases between them. CDR3 protein: CASSLIAVRNTGELFF. DNA of the CDR3: TGTGCCAGCAGCCTAATAGCGGTGAGGAACACCGGGGAGCTGTTTTTT.

This clone was observed once. The chain recombines TRBV10-2 with TRBJ1-4, with D unclear. Trimming cost V 1 base and J 4 bases, with 4 bases left between them. The germline V gene has CDR1 WSHSY and CDR2 SAAADI. The CDR3 is 13 amino acids. The DNA of the CDR3 is TGCGCCAGCAGTGAGTTCTTTAATGAAAAACTGTTTTTT. Encoded protein: CASSEFFNEKLFF.

The rearrangement uses TRBV5-1 and TRBJ2-5; possible D gene TRBD2, 5 bases. This CDR3 contains 16 residues. Trimming shortened V by 2 bases and J by 2 bases, and 16 bases separated the two germline ends. Germline CDR1 and CDR2: SGHRS and YFSETQ. This CDR3 is CASSLGGLPGQETQYF. In DNA form, the CDR3 reads TGCGCCAGCAGCTTAGGCGGGCTACCCGGTCAAGAGACCCAGTACTTC.

The chain recombines TRBV11-2 with TRBJ2-7; maybe TRBD1 (6 bases). Germline-derived CDR1 and CDR2 are SGHAT and FQNNGV. V was clipped by 5 bases and J by 3 bases, with 11 bases between them. The CDR3 consists of 13 residues. The CDR3 loop reads CASSRDRRYEQYF. The CDR3 DNA is TGTGCCAGCAGCCGTGACAGGCGCTACGAGCAGTACTTC.

The chain carries TRBV2 and TRBJ1-5, with D unresolved. CDR1 is SNHLY and CDR2 is FYNNEI in the germline V gene. The CDR3 sequence is 11 residues long. V shed 7 bases and J shed 9 bases, with 10 bases lying between them. The CDR3 coding sequence is TGTGCCAGCACCCGGGCGGGGCCCCAGCATTTT. Its protein is CASTRAGPQHF.

The V and J genes are TRBV9 and TRBJ1-2, with 8 bases that match TRBD1. The CDR3 loop spans 14 amino acids. The V segment lost 2 bases and the J segment 2 bases; nucleotides outside the gene matches: 2. The V gene's germline CDR1 is SGDLS and CDR2 YYNGEE. CDR3 in DNA: TGTGCCAGCAGCGTGAACAGGGGGAACTATGGCTACACCTTC. Translating it yields CASSVNRGNYGYTF.

V and J are TRBV29-1 and TRBJ2-3; 9 bases map to TRBD1. CDR1 and CDR2 (germline): SQVTM, ANQGSEA. The CDR3 loop spans 14 amino acids. Trimming cost V 7 bases and J 1 base; bases outside gene matches: 6. CDR3 sequence: CSARTGGGTDTQYF. The CDR3 DNA follows: TGCAGCGCAAGAACAGGGGGCGGCACAGATACGCAGTATTTT.

The J gene is TRBJ2-3, the V gene TRBV27, with TRBD2 identical over 8 bases. Germline CDR1 reads MNHEY; CDR2 reads SMNVEV (reference sequence). J was trimmed by 2 bases and V by 7 bases; bases with no gene match: 11. The length of the CDR3 is 16 residues. CDR3 sequence: CASNQAGGVTTDTQYF. The CDR3 nucleotides are TGTGCCAGCAACCAGGCCGGGGGGGTTACCACAGATACGCAGTATTTT.

This clone was recorded only once. This sequence joins TRBV6-5 and TRBJ2-7; 11 nucleotides line up with TRBD2. This CDR3 spans 14 amino acids. Germline CDR1 is MNHEY and CDR2 is SVGAGI. V dropped 5 bases and J dropped 2; count of bases not matched to a gene: 2. CDR3: CASSPLAGAYEQYF. The CDR3 coding sequence is TGTGCCAGCAGTCCACTAGCGGGGGCCTACGAGCAGTACTTC.

This clone was seen once. The gene calls are TRBV10-3 and TRBJ2-3; possible D gene TRBD1, 6 bases. CDR1 is ENHRY, CDR2 SYGVKD, per germline. Trimming took off 5 bases at V and 2 bases at J, with 14 bases between the two ends. This CDR3 has 15 residues. CDR3 region: CAISPGDRATDTQYF. The CDR3 DNA is TGTGCCATCAGTCCAGGGGACCGCGCCACAGATACGCAGTATTTT.

The V and J genes are TRBV5-1 and TRBJ2-1, with 10 bases aligning to TRBD2. V was clipped by 7 bases and J by 4 bases; unmatched bases: 5. The CDR3 length is 14 residues. Germline V lookup: CDR1 SGHRS, CDR2 YFSETQ. The CDR3 region is CASRRGLAYNEQFF. The CDR3 coding sequence is TGCGCCAGCCGGAGGGGACTAGCGTACAATGAGCAGTTCTTC.

The V call is TRBV28, the J call TRBJ2-4, with 7 bases matching TRBD2. The germline CDR1 and CDR2 sequences are MDHEN and SYDVKM. The CDR3 extends over 16 amino acids. The V segment lost 5 bases and the J segment 0 bases; nucleotides outside the gene matches: 7. The CDR3 here is CASSPLAELAKNIQYF. For the CDR3, the DNA is TGTGCCAGCAGTCCTCTAGCGGAACTAGCCAAAAACATTCAGTACTTC.

CDR3 in amino acids: CASTRTSGNPLYF. CDR3 sequence (DNA): TGTGCCAGCACCCGGACTAGCGGGAACCCGCTTTACTTC. This chain links TRBV6-5 with TRBJ2-7; TRBD2 aligns across 12 bases. The germline V gene encodes CDR1 MNHEY and CDR2 SVGAGI. The ends lost 7 bases at V and 13 bases at J; junction bases unmatched: 11. CDR3 size: 13 residues.

V and J are TRBV6-4 and TRBJ2-6; D is perhaps TRBD1 (6 bases). This CDR3 is 17 amino acids long. Germline V gene data show CDR1 as MRHNA and CDR2 as SNTAGT. Between the trimmed V and J ends, which lost 9 bases and 2 bases, there was a span of 20 bases. This chain's CDR3 is CARRDTTYEPGANVLTF. DNA for the CDR3: TGTGCCAGACGGGACACAACCTATGAACCTGGGGCCAACGTCCTGACTTTC.

The chain joins TRBV6-1 to TRBJ2-1, with TRBD1 matching over 9 bases. The CDR3 runs to 15 residues. The germline V gene encodes CDR1 MNHNS and CDR2 SASEGT. V lost 6 bases to trimming and J lost 4 bases; unmatched junction nucleotides: 7. This CDR3 reads CASSPSGTGYNEQFF. In DNA, the CDR3 is TGTGCCAGCAGCCCGTCCGGGACAGGGTACAATGAGCAGTTCTTC.

The rearrangement joins TRBV5-4 to TRBJ1-5; weak D call: TRBD1 (5 bases). Germline assignment: CDR1 SGHNT and CDR2 YYREEE (reference sequence). V was shortened by 3 bases and J by 0 bases, with 10 bases between the two germline ends. The CDR3 has 15 residues. CDR3 protein: CASSSGGDSNQPQHF. For the CDR3, the DNA is TGTGCCAGCAGCTCCGGGGGGGATAGCAATCAGCCCCAGCATTTT.

The rearrangement joins TRBV5-1 to TRBJ1-4, with 9 nucleotides matching TRBD1. Germline CDR1 is SGHRS and CDR2 is YFSETQ. Unmatched junction bases numbered 7, after V lost 7 bases and J lost 6 bases. This CDR3 has 14 residues. In nucleotides, the CDR3 is TGCGCCAGCTACAGGGGGCCATCAGATGAAAAACTGTTTTTT. This codes for CASYRGPSDEKLFF. Drawing the rest from reference TRBV5-1 and TRBJ1-4, the complete variable domain is KAGVTQTPRYLIKTRGQQVTLSCSPISGHRSVSWYQQTPGQGLQFLFEYFSETQRNKGNFPGRFSGRQFSNSRSEMNVSTLELGDSALYLCASYRGPSDEKLFFGSGTQLSVL.

The chain joins TRBV28 to TRBJ1-6, with a tentative D call TRBD1 (6 bases). V was cut by 5 bases and J by 9 bases, with 14 bases left in between. Germline CDR1 is MDHEN and CDR2 is SYDVKM. This CDR3 comprises 14 residues. Written as DNA, the CDR3 is TGTGCCAGCAGTACCGACAGGCCGGTTTCACCCCTCCACTTT. Translated: CASSTDRPVSPLHF.